This T cell receptor (beta chain) was identified during a study of blood T cells in healthy people across ages. Looking at the study overall: Roughly one uniquely barcoded beta molecule per two T cells was captured.

This clonotype has only a few counts. Its antigen is not identified. The CDR3 is 15 residues long. CDR1 and CDR2 from the germline V gene are SGHTA and FQGTGA. The V end was cut by 5 bases, the J end by 1 base, with 14 bases between. Points from the study as a whole: The unsorted PBMCs prevented any conclusive comparison of naive versus antigen-experienced cells.

A second PCR of 7 to 11 cycles used a sample-barcoded 5' primer and a J-beta primer mix. There were at least 3 million CDR3-containing paired-end reads obtained from each sample. TCRdb processed the 5' RACE reads anew with MiXCR; each CDR3 protein has one entry. The sample lists some 1.7 million distinct CDR3 sequences, roughly 27% seen once, with roughly 8.2% in the top ten. This receptor was taken from a woman in her twenties or thirties in good health. The chain links TRBV7-3 to TRBJ2-5; tentatively, D is TRBD1 or TRBD2 (6 bases each). What was sequenced was blood. CDR3 coding DNA: TGTGCCAGCAGCCCAGGCCGGGGGCTCCAAGAGACCCAGTACTTC. Protein sequence: CASSPGRGLQETQYF.